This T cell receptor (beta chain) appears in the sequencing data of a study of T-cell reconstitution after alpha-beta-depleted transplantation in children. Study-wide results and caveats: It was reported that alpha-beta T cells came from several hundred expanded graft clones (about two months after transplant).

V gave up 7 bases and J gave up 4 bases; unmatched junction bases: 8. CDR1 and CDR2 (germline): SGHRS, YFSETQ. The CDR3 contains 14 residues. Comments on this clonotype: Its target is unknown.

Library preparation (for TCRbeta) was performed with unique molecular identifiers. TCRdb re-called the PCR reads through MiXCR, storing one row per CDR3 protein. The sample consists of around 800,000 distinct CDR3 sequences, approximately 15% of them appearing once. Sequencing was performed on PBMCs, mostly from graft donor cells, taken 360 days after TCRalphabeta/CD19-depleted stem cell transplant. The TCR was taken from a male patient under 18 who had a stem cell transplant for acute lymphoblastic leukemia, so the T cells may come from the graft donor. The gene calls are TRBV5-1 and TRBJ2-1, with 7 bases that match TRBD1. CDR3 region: CASAPGQRYNEQFF. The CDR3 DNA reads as TGCGCCAGCGCCCCGGGACAGCGTTACAATGAGCAGTTCTTC.